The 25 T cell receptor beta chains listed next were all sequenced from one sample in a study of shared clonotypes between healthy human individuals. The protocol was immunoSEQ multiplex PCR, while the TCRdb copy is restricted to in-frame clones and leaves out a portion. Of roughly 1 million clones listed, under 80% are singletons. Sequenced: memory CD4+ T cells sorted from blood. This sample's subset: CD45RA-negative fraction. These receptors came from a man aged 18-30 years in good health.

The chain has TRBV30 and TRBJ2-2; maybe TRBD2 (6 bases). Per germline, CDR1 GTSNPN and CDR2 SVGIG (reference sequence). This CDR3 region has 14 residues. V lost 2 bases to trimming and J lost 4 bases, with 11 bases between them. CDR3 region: CAWSLGGSTGELFF. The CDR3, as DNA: TGTGCCTGGAGTTTGGGGGGTTCCACCGGGGAGCTGTTTTTT. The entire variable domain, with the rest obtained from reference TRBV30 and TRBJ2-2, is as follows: SQTIHQWPATLVQPVGSPLSLECTVEGTSNPNLYWYRQAAGRGLQLLFYSVGIGQISSEVPQNLSASRPQDRQFILSSKKLLLSDSGFYLCAWSLGGSTGELFFGEGSRLTVL.

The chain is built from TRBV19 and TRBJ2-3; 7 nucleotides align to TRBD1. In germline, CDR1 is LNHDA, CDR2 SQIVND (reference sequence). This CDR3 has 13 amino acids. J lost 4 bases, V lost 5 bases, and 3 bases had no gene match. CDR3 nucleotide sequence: TGTGCCAGTAGTTCAACAGGGGCAGATACGCAGTATTTT. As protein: CASSSTGADTQYF.

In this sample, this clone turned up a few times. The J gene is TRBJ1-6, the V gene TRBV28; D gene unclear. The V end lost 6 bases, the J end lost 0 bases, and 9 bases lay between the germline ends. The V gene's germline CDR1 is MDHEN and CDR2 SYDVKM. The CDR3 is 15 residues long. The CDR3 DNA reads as TGTGCCAGCAGGTCCCCTAGCTCCTATAATTCACCCCTCCACTTT. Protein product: CASRSPSSYNSPLHF.

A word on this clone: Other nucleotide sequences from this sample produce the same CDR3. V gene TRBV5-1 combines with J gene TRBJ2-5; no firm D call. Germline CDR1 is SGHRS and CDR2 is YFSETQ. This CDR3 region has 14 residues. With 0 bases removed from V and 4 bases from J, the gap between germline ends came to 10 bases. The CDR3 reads CASSLGGQGETQYF. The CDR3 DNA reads TGCGCCAGCAGCTTGGGAGGTCAAGGAGAGACCCAGTACTTC.

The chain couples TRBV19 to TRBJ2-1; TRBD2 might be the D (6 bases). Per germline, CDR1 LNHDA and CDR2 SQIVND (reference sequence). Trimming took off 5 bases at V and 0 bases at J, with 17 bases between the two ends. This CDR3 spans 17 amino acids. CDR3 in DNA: TGTGCCAGTAGTGGACGGGGGACTCGCAGCTCCTACAATGAGCAGTTCTTC. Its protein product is CASSGRGTRSSYNEQFF.

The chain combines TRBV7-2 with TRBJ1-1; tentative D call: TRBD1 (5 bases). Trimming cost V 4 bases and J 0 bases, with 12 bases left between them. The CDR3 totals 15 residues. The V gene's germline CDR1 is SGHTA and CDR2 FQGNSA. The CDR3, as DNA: TGTGCCAGCAGCTCCGCAGGGAAACTGAACACTGAAGCTTTCTTT. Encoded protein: CASSSAGKLNTEAFF.

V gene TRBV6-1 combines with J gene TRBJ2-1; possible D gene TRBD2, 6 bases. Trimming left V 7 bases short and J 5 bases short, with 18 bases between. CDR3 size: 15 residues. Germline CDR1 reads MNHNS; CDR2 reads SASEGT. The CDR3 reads CASIQNLAQNNEQFF. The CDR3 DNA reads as TGTGCCAGCATACAGAATCTAGCGCAAAACAATGAGCAGTTCTTC.

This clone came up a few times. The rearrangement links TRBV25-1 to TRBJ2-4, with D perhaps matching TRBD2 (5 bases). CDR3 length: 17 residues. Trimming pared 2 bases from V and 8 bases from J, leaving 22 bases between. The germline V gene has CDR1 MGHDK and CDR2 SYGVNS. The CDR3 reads CASSEVAPQNIRYIQYF. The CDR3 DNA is TGTGCCAGCAGTGAAGTAGCGCCCCAAAACATAAGGTACATTCAGTACTTC. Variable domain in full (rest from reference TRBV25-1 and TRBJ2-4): EADIYQTPRYLVIGTGKKITLECSQTMGHDKMYWYQQDPGMELHLIHYSYGVNSTEKGDLSSESTVSRIRTEHFPLTLESARPSHTSQYLCASSEVAPQNIRYIQYFGAGTRLSVL.

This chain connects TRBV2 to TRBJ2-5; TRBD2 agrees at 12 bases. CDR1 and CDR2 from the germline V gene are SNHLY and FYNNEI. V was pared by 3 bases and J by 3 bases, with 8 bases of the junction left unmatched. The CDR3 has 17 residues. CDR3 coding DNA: TGTGCCAGCAGTGACTTTACTTGGACTAGCGGGGAAGAGACCCAGTACTTC. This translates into CASSDFTWTSGEETQYF. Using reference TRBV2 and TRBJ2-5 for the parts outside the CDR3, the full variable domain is EPEVTQTPSHQVTQMGQEVILRCVPISNHLYFYWYRQILGQKVEFLVSFYNNEISEKSEIFDDQFSVERPDGSNFTLKIRSTKLEDSAMYFCASSDFTWTSGEETQYFGPGTRLLVL.

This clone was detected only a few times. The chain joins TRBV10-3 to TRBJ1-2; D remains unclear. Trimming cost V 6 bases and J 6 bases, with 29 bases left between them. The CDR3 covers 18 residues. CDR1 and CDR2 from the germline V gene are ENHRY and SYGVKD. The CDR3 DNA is TGTGCCATCAGCGACTACACTCGCCGGGGAGGAGAATTGGATGGCTACACCTTC. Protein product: CAISDYTRRGGELDGYTF.

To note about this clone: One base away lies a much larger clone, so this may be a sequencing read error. CDR3 region: CASSLSENTEAFF. The CDR3, as DNA: TGCGCCAGCAGCTTGAGTGAGAACACTGAAGCTTTCTTT. The gene calls are TRBV5-1 and TRBJ1-1, with D uncertain. The CDR3 covers 13 residues. Germline values: CDR1 SGHRS, CDR2 YFSETQ. V was cut by 1 base and J by 1 base, with 5 bases left in between.

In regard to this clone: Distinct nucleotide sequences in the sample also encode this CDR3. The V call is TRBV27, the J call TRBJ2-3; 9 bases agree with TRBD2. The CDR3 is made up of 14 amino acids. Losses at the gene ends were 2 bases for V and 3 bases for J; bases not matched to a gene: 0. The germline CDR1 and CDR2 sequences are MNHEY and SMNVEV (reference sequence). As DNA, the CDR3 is TGTGCCAGCAGTTTAGCGGGAGGGACAGATACGCAGTATTTT. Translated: CASSLAGGTDTQYF.

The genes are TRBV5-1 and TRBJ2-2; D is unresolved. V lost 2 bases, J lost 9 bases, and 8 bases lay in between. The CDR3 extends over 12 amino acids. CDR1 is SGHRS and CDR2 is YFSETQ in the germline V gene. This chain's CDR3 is CASSLGGWELFF. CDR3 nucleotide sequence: TGCGCCAGCAGCTTAGGTGGCTGGGAGCTGTTTTTT.

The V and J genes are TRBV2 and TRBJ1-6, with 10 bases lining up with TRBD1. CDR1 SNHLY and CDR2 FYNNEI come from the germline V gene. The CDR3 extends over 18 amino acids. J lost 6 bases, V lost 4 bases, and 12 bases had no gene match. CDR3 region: CASSAQRTGGLSNSPLHF. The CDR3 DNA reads TGTGCCAGCAGTGCTCAGCGGACAGGGGGTTTGAGTAATTCACCCCTCCACTTT.

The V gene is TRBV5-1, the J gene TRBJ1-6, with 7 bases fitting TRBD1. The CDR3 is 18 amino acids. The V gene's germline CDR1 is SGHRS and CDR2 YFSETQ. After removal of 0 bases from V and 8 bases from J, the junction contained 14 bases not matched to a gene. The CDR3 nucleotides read TGCGCCAGCAGCTTGGTTTTTCAGGGGGTAGGGAATCATTCACCCCTCCACTTT. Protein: CASSLVFQGVGNHSPLHF. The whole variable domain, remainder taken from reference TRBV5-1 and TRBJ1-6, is KAGVTQTPRYLIKTRGQQVTLSCSPISGHRSVSWYQQTPGQGLQFLFEYFSETQRNKGNFPGRFSGRQFSNSRSEMNVSTLELGDSALYLCASSLVFQGVGNHSPLHFGNGTRLTVT.

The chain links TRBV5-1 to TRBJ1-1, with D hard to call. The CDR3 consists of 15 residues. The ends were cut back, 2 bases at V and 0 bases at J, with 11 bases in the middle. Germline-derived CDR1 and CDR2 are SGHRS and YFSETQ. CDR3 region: CASSFVPDVNTEAFF. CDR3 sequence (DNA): TGCGCCAGCAGCTTCGTCCCAGACGTGAACACTGAAGCTTTCTTT.

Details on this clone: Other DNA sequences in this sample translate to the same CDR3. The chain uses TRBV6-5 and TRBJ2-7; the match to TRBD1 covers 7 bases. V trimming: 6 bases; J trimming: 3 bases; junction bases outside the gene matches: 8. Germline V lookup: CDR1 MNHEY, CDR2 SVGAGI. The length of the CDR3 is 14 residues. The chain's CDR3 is CASSRGQVSYEQYF. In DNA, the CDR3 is TGTGCCAGCAGCCGTGGACAGGTTAGCTACGAGCAGTACTTC.

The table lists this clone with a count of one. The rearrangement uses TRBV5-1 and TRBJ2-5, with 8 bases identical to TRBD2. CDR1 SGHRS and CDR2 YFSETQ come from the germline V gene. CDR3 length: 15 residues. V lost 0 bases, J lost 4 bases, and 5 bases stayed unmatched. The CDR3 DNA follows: TGCGCCAGCAGCTTGGTGGGACTAGGGCGAGAGACCCAGTACTTC. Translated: CASSLVGLGRETQYF.

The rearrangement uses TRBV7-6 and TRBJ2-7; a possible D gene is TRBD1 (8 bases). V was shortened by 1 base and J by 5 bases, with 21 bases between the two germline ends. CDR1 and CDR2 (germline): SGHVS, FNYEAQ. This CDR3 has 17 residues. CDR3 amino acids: CASSLGPQGAGANEQYF. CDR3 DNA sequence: TGTGCCAGCAGCTTAGGGCCCCAGGGGGCGGGAGCGAACGAGCAGTACTTC.

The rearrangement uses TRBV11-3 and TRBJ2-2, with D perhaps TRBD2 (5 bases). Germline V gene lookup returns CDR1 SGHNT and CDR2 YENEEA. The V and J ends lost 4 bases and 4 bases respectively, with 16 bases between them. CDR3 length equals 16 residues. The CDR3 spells CASSSYGGSSTGELFF. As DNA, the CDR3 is TGTGCCAGCAGCTCCTATGGAGGTAGTTCCACCGGGGAGCTGTTTTTT.

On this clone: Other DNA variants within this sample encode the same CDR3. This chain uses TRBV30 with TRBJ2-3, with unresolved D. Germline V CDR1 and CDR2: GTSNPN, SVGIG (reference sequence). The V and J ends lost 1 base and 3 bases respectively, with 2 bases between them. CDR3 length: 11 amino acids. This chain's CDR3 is CAWSATDTQYF. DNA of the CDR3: TGTGCCTGGAGTGCGACAGATACGCAGTATTTT.

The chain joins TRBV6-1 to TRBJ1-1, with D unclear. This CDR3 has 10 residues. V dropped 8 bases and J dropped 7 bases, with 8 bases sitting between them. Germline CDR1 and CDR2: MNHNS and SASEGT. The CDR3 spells CASVYFEAFF. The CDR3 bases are TGTGCCAGCGTGTACTTTGAAGCTTTCTTT.

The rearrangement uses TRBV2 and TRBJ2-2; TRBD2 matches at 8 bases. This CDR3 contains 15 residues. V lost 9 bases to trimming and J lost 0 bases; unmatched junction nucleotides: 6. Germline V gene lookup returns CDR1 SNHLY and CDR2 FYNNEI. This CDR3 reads CASLSGGPNTGELFF. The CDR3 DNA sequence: TGTGCCAGTTTGAGCGGGGGACCGAACACCGGGGAGCTGTTTTTT.

The CDR3 sequence is CASSKQVKNTEAFF. CDR3 bases: TGCGCCAGCAGCAAACAGGTGAAGAACACTGAAGCTTTCTTT. The chain couples TRBV4-1 to TRBJ1-1, with a tentative D call TRBD1 (5 bases). In germline, CDR1 is MGHRA, CDR2 YSYEKL. The V end was cut by 5 bases, the J end by 1 base, with 11 bases between. The CDR3 length is 14 residues.

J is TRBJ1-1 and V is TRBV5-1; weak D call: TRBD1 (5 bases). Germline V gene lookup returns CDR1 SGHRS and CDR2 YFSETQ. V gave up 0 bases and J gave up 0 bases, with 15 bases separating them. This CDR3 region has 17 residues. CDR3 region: CASSLGAGRGMNTEAFF. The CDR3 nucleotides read TGCGCCAGCAGCTTGGGTGCAGGGAGGGGTATGAACACTGAAGCTTTCTTT.